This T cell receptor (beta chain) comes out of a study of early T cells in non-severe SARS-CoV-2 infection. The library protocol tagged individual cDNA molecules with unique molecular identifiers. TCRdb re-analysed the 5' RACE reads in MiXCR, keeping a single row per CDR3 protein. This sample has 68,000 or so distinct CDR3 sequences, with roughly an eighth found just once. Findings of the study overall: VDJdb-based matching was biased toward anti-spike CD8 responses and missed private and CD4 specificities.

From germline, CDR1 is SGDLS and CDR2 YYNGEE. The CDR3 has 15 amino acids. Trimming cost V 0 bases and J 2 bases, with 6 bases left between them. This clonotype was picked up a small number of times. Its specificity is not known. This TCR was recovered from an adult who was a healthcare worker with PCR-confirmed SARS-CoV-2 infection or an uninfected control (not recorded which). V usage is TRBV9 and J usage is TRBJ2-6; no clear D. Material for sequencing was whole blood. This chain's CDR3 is CASSVGTAGANVLTF. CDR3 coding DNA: TGTGCCAGCAGCGTAGGAACGGCTGGGGCCAACGTCCTGACTTTC.